This T cell receptor beta chain was found in a study of control samples from healthy donors and cancer patients. The table came from immunoSEQ multiplex PCR; TCRdb's copy has only in-frame clones and leaves some out. The sample gives around 59,000 clones, 80% to 95% of which show up once; roughly 1.5% is in the top ten. Germline CDR1 is SEHNR and CDR2 is FQNEAQ (reference sequence). The J segment lost 0 bases and the V segment lost 4 bases, leaving 8 bases of the junction unmatched. The CDR3 sequence is 17 residues long. This TCR was recovered from a middle-aged man with colorectal cancer. The rearrangement links TRBV7-9 to TRBJ2-3, with TRBD2 matching over 9 bases. Source material: PBMCs. The DNA of the CDR3 is TGTGCCAGCAGCTCCCCTGAGCGGGGGGCCAGCACAGATACGCAGTATTTT. This sequence encodes CASSSPERGASTDTQYF. The variable domain in full, with the rest retrieved from reference TRBV7-9 and TRBJ2-3, is DTGVSQNPRHKITKRGQNVTFRCDPISEHNRLYWYRQTLGQGPEFLTYFQNEAQLEKSRLLSDRFSAERPKGSFSTLEIQRTEQGDSAMYLCASSSPERGASTDTQYFGPGTRLTVL.